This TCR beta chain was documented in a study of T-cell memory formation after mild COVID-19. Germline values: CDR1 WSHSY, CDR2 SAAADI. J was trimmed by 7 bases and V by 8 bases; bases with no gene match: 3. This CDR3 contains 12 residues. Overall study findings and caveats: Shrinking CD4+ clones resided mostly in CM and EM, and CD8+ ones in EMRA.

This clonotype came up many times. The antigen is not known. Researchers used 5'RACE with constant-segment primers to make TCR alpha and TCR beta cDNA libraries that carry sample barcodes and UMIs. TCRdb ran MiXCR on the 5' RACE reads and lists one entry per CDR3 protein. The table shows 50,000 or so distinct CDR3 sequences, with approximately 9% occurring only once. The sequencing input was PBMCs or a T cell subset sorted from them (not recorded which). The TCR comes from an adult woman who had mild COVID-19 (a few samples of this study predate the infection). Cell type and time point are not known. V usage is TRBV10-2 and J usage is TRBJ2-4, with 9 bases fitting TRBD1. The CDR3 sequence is CASGQGMNIQYF. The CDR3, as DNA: TGCGCCAGCGGACAGGGGATGAACATTCAGTACTTC.